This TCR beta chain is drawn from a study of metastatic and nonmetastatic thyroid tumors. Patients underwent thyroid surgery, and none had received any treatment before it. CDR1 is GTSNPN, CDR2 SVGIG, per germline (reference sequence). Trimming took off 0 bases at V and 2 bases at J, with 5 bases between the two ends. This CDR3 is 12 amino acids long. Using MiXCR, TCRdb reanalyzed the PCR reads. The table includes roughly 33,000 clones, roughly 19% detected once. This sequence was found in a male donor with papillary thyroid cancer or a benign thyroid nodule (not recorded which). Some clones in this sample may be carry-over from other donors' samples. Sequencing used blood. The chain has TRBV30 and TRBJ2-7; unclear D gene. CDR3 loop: CAWSVTTYEQYF. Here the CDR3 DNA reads TGTGCCTGGAGTGTAACCACCTACGAGCAGTACTTC.